The 17 T cell receptor beta chains presented below share a single source sample, sequenced in a study of blood T cell repertoires in COVID-19. Here immunoSEQ multiplex PCR was the method, and the copy in TCRdb shows in-frame clones only, minus some. This repertoire shows some 290,000 clones, roughly 86% found once; its top ten account for over 9%. Sequenced material: PBMCs or T cells enriched from blood (not recorded which). Every receptor here comes from a woman aged 25 to 39 who had recovered from COVID-19.

Comment on this clone: Sequence at one end of the junction differs from germline and may be a read error. This chain connects TRBV19 to TRBJ2-7; TRBD2 matches 10 bases. The CDR3 is 16 amino acids. CDR1 is LNHDA, CDR2 SQIVND, per germline (reference sequence). The CDR3 is CASSIAPSGSSNEQYF. CDR3 coding DNA: TGTGCCAGTAGTATAGCGCCTAGCGGGAGCTCCAACGAGCAGTACTTC.

CDR3 nucleotide sequence: TGTGCCAGCAGCTATCGGACAGGGGAATCACCCCTCCACTTT. Translating it yields CASSYRTGESPLHF. The chain is built from TRBV5-5 and TRBJ1-6, with 9 positions matching TRBD1. Germline V gene lookup returns CDR1 SGHKS and CDR2 YYEKEE (reference sequence). Trimming removed 3 bases from V and 10 bases from J; junction bases left unmatched: 5. CDR3 length: 14 amino acids.

The chain joins TRBV28 to TRBJ1-4; no reliable D call. The V gene's germline CDR1 is MDHEN and CDR2 SYDVKM. The CDR3 runs to 15 residues. V lost 4 bases to trimming and J lost 8 bases, with 17 bases between them. The CDR3: CASSSLRIPREKLFF. The CDR3 nucleotides read TGTGCCAGCAGTTCCCTCAGGATCCCCCGCGAAAAACTGTTTTTT.

V gene TRBV6-2 or TRBV6-3 combines with J gene TRBJ2-2; no clear D gene. The CDR3 spans 13 residues. V dropped 4 bases and J dropped 7 bases, with 10 bases sitting between them. Germline assignment: CDR1 MNHEY and CDR2 SVGEGT. The CDR3 loop reads CASSLQTHGELFF. DNA of the CDR3: TGTGCCAGCAGTTTACAGACACACGGGGAGCTGTTTTTT.

The CDR3 here is CASSLSGGLETQYF. DNA for the CDR3: TGCGCCAGCAGCTTGTCTGGGGGCCTAGAGACCCAGTACTTC. The chain links TRBV5-1 to TRBJ2-5; TRBD1 might be the D (6 bases). The CDR3 consists of 14 residues. The V gene's germline CDR1 is SGHRS and CDR2 YFSETQ. Trimming took 1 base from V and 4 from J, leaving 11 bases between them.

This clone was counted a single time. CDR3 residues: CASSDPGGSLNSPLHF. The CDR3 coding sequence is TGTGCCAGCAGCGACCCGGGGGGCTCCTTAAATTCACCCCTCCACTTT. This chain joins TRBV9 and TRBJ1-6; D might be TRBD1 (6 bases). V was pared by 3 bases and J by 7 bases, with 17 bases between. The CDR3 consists of 16 residues. Per the germline V gene, CDR1 is SGDLS and CDR2 is YYNGEE.

The J gene is TRBJ2-1, the V gene TRBV7-9, with TRBD2 identical over 12 bases. The CDR3 is 16 residues long. Per the germline V gene, CDR1 is SEHNR and CDR2 is FQNEAQ (reference sequence). J lost 3 bases, V lost 5 bases, and 5 bases had no gene match. The CDR3 loop is CASSQGLAGLYNEQFF. The CDR3 DNA is TGTGCCAGCAGCCAAGGACTAGCGGGACTCTACAATGAGCAGTTCTTC.

V gene TRBV6-5 combines with J gene TRBJ2-5; 7 nucleotides line up with TRBD1. The CDR3 runs 13 residues. V gave up 7 bases and J gave up 4 bases; unmatched junction bases: 6. Germline CDR1 MNHEY, CDR2 SVGAGI. CDR3 residues: CASTEGAGETQYF. In DNA form, the CDR3 reads TGTGCCAGCACCGAGGGGGCGGGAGAGACCCAGTACTTC.

The chain employs TRBV3-1 (or the pseudogene TRBV3-2) and TRBJ1-3; no definite D call. Germline V gene sequence: CDR1 LGHDT, CDR2 YNNKEL (reference sequence). V was pared by 6 bases and J by 0 bases, with 12 bases between. The CDR3 sequence is 15 residues long. The CDR3, as DNA: TGTGCCAGCAGTCCCTGGGCCTACTCTGGAAACACCATATATTTT. The encoded protein is CASSPWAYSGNTIYF.

The chain combines TRBV30 with TRBJ2-7; 11 nucleotides align to TRBD2. Germline CDR1 reads GTSNPN; CDR2 reads SVGIG (reference sequence). V gave up 0 bases and J gave up 2 bases; unmatched junction bases: 18. The length of the CDR3 is 20 residues. As DNA, the CDR3 is TGTGCCTGGAGTGTAAAGGCCTTATTGGCTAGCGGGAGGACGACCTACGAGCAGTACTTC. Translating it yields CAWSVKALLASGRTTYEQYF.

A remark on this clone: Other DNA sequences in this sample translate to the same CDR3. This chain joins TRBV20-1 and TRBJ1-2; D call uncertain. Per the germline V gene, CDR1 is DFQATT and CDR2 is SNEGSKA (reference sequence). This CDR3 is built from 10 residues. Trimming removed 6 bases from V and 3 bases from J, with 5 bases in between. This CDR3 is CSASDYGYTF. The CDR3 region has the DNA TGCAGTGCGTCCGACTATGGCTACACCTTC.

This chain links TRBV11-3 with TRBJ2-5; D not certain. The V gene lost 1 base and the J gene lost 2 bases, with 8 bases spanning the gap. CDR3 length: 14 amino acids. From germline, CDR1 is SGHNT and CDR2 YENEEA. CDR3 region: CASSLASHQETQYF. CDR3 sequence (DNA): TGTGCCAGCAGCTTAGCATCACATCAAGAGACCCAGTACTTC. Variable domain in full (rest from reference TRBV11-3 and TRBJ2-5): EAGVVQSPRYKIIEKKQPVAFWCNPISGHNTLYWYLQNLGQGPELLIRYENEEAVDDSQLPKDRFSAERLKGVDSTLKIQPAELGDSAVYLCASSLASHQETQYFGPGTRLLVL.

The chain combines TRBV10-3 with TRBJ2-1; TRBD1 aligns across 7 bases. In germline, CDR1 is ENHRY, CDR2 SYGVKD. The CDR3 has 17 amino acids. Germline trimming cut 3 bases from V and 9 bases from J; bases unmatched to any gene: 17. In DNA form, the CDR3 reads TGTGCCATCAGTGACCACAGGGGATTGAAGGGTTCCAGTGAGCAGTTCTTC. The encoded protein is CAISDHRGLKGSSEQFF.

This clone was picked up one time. The V and J genes are TRBV27 and TRBJ2-2, with D perhaps TRBD2 (7 bases). Germline CDR1 and CDR2: MNHEY and SMNVEV (reference sequence). There are 17 residues in the CDR3. Trimming took off 6 bases at V and 4 bases at J, with 21 bases between the two ends. CDR3 DNA sequence: TGTGCCAGCAGGCTAATTTATACAGGGAGGGGCACCGGGGAGCTGTTTTTT. This sequence encodes CASRLIYTGRGTGELFF.

V is TRBV28 and J is TRBJ2-1, with D possibly matching TRBD2 (5 bases). The V end lost 4 bases, the J end lost 6 bases, and 25 bases lay between the germline ends. The germline V gene encodes CDR1 MDHEN and CDR2 SYDVKM. CDR3 length equals 18 residues. CDR3 nucleotide sequence: TGTGCCAGCAGTTCTTCCCTCGCGGGCTATTCCCACTTCAATGAGCAGTTCTTC. Amino acid sequence: CASSSSLAGYSHFNEQFF.

V usage is TRBV6-5 and J usage is TRBJ2-2; 8 positions agree with TRBD2. V was clipped by 8 bases and J by 5 bases; unmatched bases: 10. The germline V gene encodes CDR1 MNHEY and CDR2 SVGAGI. The CDR3 consists of 15 residues. As DNA, the CDR3 is TGTGCCAGCCGAGTCGGCGGGAGGTTTACCGGGGAGCTGTTTTTT. Translation gives CASRVGGRFTGELFF.

V is TRBV15 and J is TRBJ2-7, with 11 nucleotides matching TRBD1. The germline gives CDR1 LNHNV, CDR2 YYDKDF (reference sequence). The CDR3 spans 14 residues. The J segment lost 5 bases and the V segment lost 4 bases, leaving 4 bases of the junction unmatched. CDR3 sequence reads: CATSITGQGDEQYF. CDR3 DNA: TGTGCCACCAGCATCACGGGACAGGGGGACGAGCAGTACTTC.